This TCR beta chain derives from a study of blood T cell repertoires in COVID-19. Measured with immunoSEQ multiplex PCR; TCRdb has only the in-frame clones, and not every one. The sample has 150,000 to 200,000 clones, approximately 84% seen once. CDR1 and CDR2 (germline): SQVTM, ANQGSEA. The CDR3 is made up of 14 amino acids. The ends were cut back, 4 bases at V and 2 bases at J, with 15 bases in the middle. This receptor was identified in a man between 40 and 49 years old with acute or convalescent COVID-19. This chain uses TRBV29-1 with TRBJ2-7; D gene uncertain. Sample: peripheral blood. The CDR3 region has the DNA TGCAGCGTTGTAGGTCAGGAAAAGACCTACGAGCAGTACTTC. This gives the protein CSVVGQEKTYEQYF.